The clone carrying this T cell receptor beta chain came up many times. TCRdb re-clonotyped the PCR reads through MiXCR. The sample lists around 28,000 clones; roughly 3.5% were seen once. This entry belongs to a study of metastatic and nonmetastatic thyroid tumors. Thyroid surgery had not been preceded by any treatment in any patient. From germline, CDR1 is KGHSH and CDR2 LQKENI. V lost 2 bases and J 3 bases, leaving 10 bases between the germline ends. The CDR3 spans 14 residues. The sample taken for sequencing was blood. The chain employs TRBV18 and TRBJ1-1; D ambiguous. The sequence was collected from a male donor with papillary thyroid cancer or a benign thyroid nodule (not recorded which). Some clones in this sample may be carry-over from other donors' samples. In DNA, the CDR3 is TGTGCCAGCTCACCAACCCGGACCCACACTGAAGCTTTCTTT. The encoded protein is CASSPTRTHTEAFF.